This T cell receptor beta chain was observed in a study of identical twins. V dropped 10 bases and J dropped 2; count of bases not matched to a gene: 6. Germline lookup yields CDR1 MDHEN and CDR2 SYDVKM. The CDR3 is 15 amino acids. One entry per CDR3 protein, called by TCRdb with MiXCR from the 5' RACE reads. This sample has around 480,000 distinct CDR3 sequences; roughly an eighth occur once, and the top ten carry approximately 1%. This sample also belongs to another study, concerning yellow fever vaccine responses in identical twins.

The specimen sequenced was CD4+ T cells sorted from blood. The origin of this receptor is a woman under 30 in good health. This chain joins TRBV28 and TRBJ2-2; 11 bases are a match to TRBD2. CDR3 nucleotides: TGTGCCACTGGACTAGCGGGCCTCAACACCGGGGAGCTGTTTTTT. Its translation: CATGLAGLNTGELFF.